This is a list of T cell receptor beta chains from one sample in a study of blood T cell repertoires in COVID-19. The protocol was immunoSEQ multiplex PCR, while the TCRdb copy is restricted to in-frame clones and leaves out a portion. The repertoire holds about 100,000 clones, with 75% to 85% as singletons. Sequencing used peripheral blood. Every receptor here comes from a man in his sixties with acute or convalescent COVID-19. The CDR3 runs from the conserved cysteine through the conserved F or W. A D gene is named only where the DNA matches it firmly. The size entry is marked missing in some rows and otherwise reads once, few, many or a size class.

D	V	size	J	CDR3	DNA
.	TRBV11-2	.	TRBJ2-4	CASSLTRGTPLQYF	TGTGCCAGCAGCTTAACCAGGGGAACACCGCTTCAGTACTTC
.	TRBV21-1	many	TRBJ2-7	CASSKTGGRSRHEQYF	TGTGCCAGCAGCAAGACCGGGGGAAGATCACGCCACGAGCAGTACTTC
.	TRBV19	.	TRBJ2-5	CASSGGAISETQYF	TGTGCCAGTAGTGGGGGGGCAATATCAGAGACCCAGTACTTC
.	TRBV12-5	once	TRBJ1-2	CATPAGLHGYTF	TGTGCTACCCCCGCGGGGTTGCATGGCTACACCTTC
.	TRBV27	few	TRBJ1-5	CASSLSRGNQPQHF	TGTGCCAGCAGTTTATCTCGGGGCAATCAGCCCCAGCATTTT
TRBD2	TRBV5-5	.	TRBJ2-5	CAGAAGDQETQYF	TGTGCCGGGGCAGCGGGGGACCAAGAGACCCAGTACTTC
.	TRBV7-8	.	TRBJ1-2	CASSTGPLDGYTF	TGTGCCAGCAGCACAGGCCCCTTGGATGGCTACACCTTC
.	TRBV15	once	TRBJ1-1	CATSRDQTEAFF	TGTGCCACCAGCAGAGATCAGACTGAAGCTTTCTTT
.	TRBV27	.	TRBJ2-7	CASSSGLVSRAGYEQYF	TGTGCCAGCAGTTCGGGGTTGGTTAGCCGGGCTGGCTACGAGCAGTACTTC
.	TRBV7-7	.	TRBJ1-1	CASSLAWKDKGPSWNTEAFF	TGTGCTAGCAGCTTAGCGTGGAAGGACAAGGGGCCGTCGTGGAACACTGAAGCTTTCTTT
.	TRBV28	.	TRBJ1-5	CASSSGSQPQHF	TGTGCCAGCAGTTCCGGTAGTCAGCCCCAGCATTTT
.	TRBV24-1	.	TRBJ2-1	CATSDFGQGRYNEQFF	TGTGCCACCAGTGATTTCGGGCAGGGAAGGTACAATGAGCAGTTCTTC
TRBD2	TRBV4-3	.	TRBJ2-7	CASSQNSGATYEQYF	TGCGCCAGCAGCCAAAATAGCGGGGCAACCTACGAGCAGTACTTC
.	TRBV30	once	TRBJ1-3	CAWSVKRGFGNTIYF	TGTGCCTGGAGTGTAAAGCGGGGTTTCGGAAACACCATATATTTT
TRBD1	TRBV3-1/TRBV3-2	.	TRBJ2-7	CASSQGTGAYEQYF	TGTGCCAGCAGCCAGGGGACAGGGGCCTACGAGCAGTACTTC
TRBD1	TRBV19	.	TRBJ1-2	CASSTQGQGEGYTF	TGTGCCAGTAGTACCCAGGGACAGGGGGAAGGCTACACCTTC
.	TRBV7-3	.	TRBJ2-5	CASSLQVETQYF	TGTGCCAGCAGCTTGCAGGTAGAAACCCAGTACTTC
TRBD2	TRBV19	.	TRBJ2-1	CASRAGGYNEQFF	TGTGCCTCGAGGGCGGGAGGGTACAATGAGCAGTTCTTC
.	TRBV7-3	.	TRBJ2-2	CASSSGISTGELFF	TGTGCCAGCAGCTCGGGAATAAGCACCGGGGAGCTGTTTTTT
.	TRBV5-1	.	TRBJ2-5	CASSLGTVGVWYQETQYF	TGCGCCAGCAGCTTGGGAACGGTCGGAGTTTGGTACCAAGAGACCCAGTACTTC
TRBD2	TRBV24-1	once	TRBJ2-3	CATSGGGIEGTDTQYF	TGTGCCACCAGTGGCGGGGGGATCGAAGGCACAGATACGCAGTATTTT
.	TRBV3-1/TRBV3-2	.	TRBJ2-5	CASSQERGKTQYF	TGTGCCAGCAGCCAAGAAAGGGGAAAGACCCAGTACTTC
TRBD2	TRBV11-2	.	TRBJ2-5	CASSLALSGRERETQYF	TGTGCCAGCAGCTTAGCCCTTAGCGGGAGGGAAAGGGAGACCCAGTACTTC
TRBD1	TRBV6-2/TRBV6-3	.	TRBJ1-2	CASSFDRGRGYTF	TGTGCCAGCAGTTTCGACAGGGGGCGAGGCTACACCTTC
.	TRBV11-3	.	TRBJ2-1	CASSLYGGSSYNEQFF	TGTGCCAGCAGCTTATATGGGGGGAGCTCCTACAATGAGCAGTTCTTC
TRBD1	TRBV12-3/TRBV12-4	.	TRBJ1-2	CASRRTGAYGYTF	TGTGCCAGCAGGAGGACAGGGGCCTATGGCTACACCTTC
.	TRBV19	.	TRBJ1-1	CASRVQGINTEAFF	TGTGCCAGTAGAGTACAGGGAATTAACACTGAAGCTTTCTTT
.	TRBV3-1/TRBV3-2	.	TRBJ2-4	CASSQDLSLGTKYF	TGTGCCAGCAGCCAAGATCTTTCTCTCGGGACAAAGTACTTC
.	TRBV30	once	TRBJ1-5	CAWSLGDQPQHF	TGTGCCTGGAGCTTAGGGGATCAGCCCCAGCATTTT
.	TRBV2	.	TRBJ1-1	CASSEELNTEAFF	TGTGCCAGCAGTGAAGAGCTGAACACTGAAGCTTTCTTT
TRBD1	TRBV11-3	.	TRBJ2-7	CASSFDRGRLEQYF	TGTGCCAGCAGCTTCGACAGGGGGCGACTCGAGCAGTACTTC
.	TRBV12-5	.	TRBJ1-2	CASGLVLGHRNYGYTF	TGTGCTAGTGGTTTGGTACTGGGGCATCGGAACTATGGCTACACCTTC
TRBD2	TRBV5-1	.	TRBJ2-2	CASSSGTSWTNTGELFF	TGCGCCAGCAGCTCTGGGACTAGCTGGACGAACACCGGGGAGCTGTTTTTT
TRBD2	TRBV3-1/TRBV3-2	.	TRBJ2-1	CASSQVWTSSDNEQFF	TGTGCCAGCAGCCAAGTCTGGACTAGCTCTGACAATGAGCAGTTCTTC
TRBD1	TRBV5-1	.	TRBJ1-2	CASSAGQVHFNYGYTF	TGCGCCAGCAGCGCGGGACAGGTGCACTTTAACTATGGCTACACCTTC
.	TRBV30	few	TRBJ1-1	CAWAWGIKNTEAFF	TGTGCCTGGGCATGGGGCATAAAGAACACTGAAGCTTTCTTT
TRBD2	TRBV12-5	few	TRBJ2-3	CASGLGTSSLSTDTQYF	TGTGCTAGTGGTTTGGGGACTAGCTCCCTCAGCACAGATACGCAGTATTTT
TRBD2	TRBV3-1/TRBV3-2	few	TRBJ2-5	CASSPTSGEETQYF	TGTGCCAGCAGCCCGACTAGCGGGGAAGAGACCCAGTACTTC
TRBD1	TRBV7-2	.	TRBJ1-1	CASSRQGNTEAFF	TGTGCCAGCAGTCGACAGGGCAACACTGAAGCTTTCTTT
TRBD2	TRBV7-9	.	TRBJ2-1	CASSPHLGLAGPNEQFF	TGTGCCAGCAGCCCCCACCTCGGACTAGCGGGACCCAATGAGCAGTTCTTC
TRBD1	TRBV2	.	TRBJ1-5	CASSLDRDNQPQHF	TGTGCCAGCAGTCTTGACAGGGATAATCAGCCCCAGCATTTT
TRBD2	TRBV14	.	TRBJ2-2	CASSRTSGVSGELFF	TGTGCCAGCAGCCGGACTAGCGGAGTTTCGGGGGAGCTGTTTTTT
.	TRBV7-9	.	TRBJ1-1	CASSLGQTRLNTEAFF	TGTGCCAGCAGCTTAGGGCAGACTCGCCTGAACACTGAAGCTTTCTTT
TRBD1	TRBV6-5	.	TRBJ2-7	CASSSTGQGVGEQYF	TGTGCCAGCAGTTCTACAGGACAGGGGGTAGGCGAGCAGTACTTC
TRBD2	TRBV6-6	.	TRBJ2-1	CASSTGSGDYNEQFF	TGTGCCAGCTCGACGGGGAGCGGGGACTACAATGAGCAGTTCTTC